A selection of T cell receptor beta chains follows, all from one sample in a study of identical twins. Via MiXCR, TCRdb re-called the 5' RACE reads, giving one row per CDR3 protein. This sample yields about 520,000 distinct CDR3 sequences, of which under 25% are seen a single time; 0.91% belongs to the top ten. The same sample was also used in a study of T cells expressing NK-cell markers.

The sample was CD4+ T cells sorted from blood. These receptors were collected from a woman aged 18-35 years in good health. Both conserved end residues are part of each CDR3. A D gene is named only where the DNA matches it firmly. The size field is filled for only some rows; it gives once, few, many or a size class.

NA TRBJ1-2 NA TRBV10-3 CAISESTQAGPVGYTF TGTGCCATCAGTGAGTCGACACAGGCAGGCCCGGTAGGTTACACCTTC
few TRBJ2-2 NA TRBV20-1 CSARDHPAGELFF TGCAGTGCTAGAGATCACCCGGCCGGGGAGCTGTTTTTT
once TRBJ2-2 NA TRBV12-3/TRBV12-4 CASSLDRPGELFF TGTGCCAGCAGTCTAGACAGGCCCGGGGAGCTGTTTTTT
few TRBJ1-3 NA TRBV6-6 CATLGSGNTIYF TGTGCCACCCTGGGGTCTGGAAACACCATATATTTT
NA TRBJ2-6 NA TRBV7-9 CASSLMRRRRAF TGTGCCAGCAGCTTGATGCGACGGCGGCGGGCTTTC
NA TRBJ2-1 NA TRBV7-8 CASKGTEPFYNEQFF TGTGCCAGCAAAGGGACGGAGCCCTTTTACAATGAGCAGTTCTTC
NA TRBJ2-2 TRBD2 TRBV11-2 CASSAQTSSTNTGELFF TGTGCCAGCAGCGCCCAGACTAGCTCTACGAACACCGGGGAGCTGTTTTTT
NA TRBJ2-3 NA TRBV20-1 CSARGGFDTDTQYF TGCAGTGCTAGAGGGGGGTTTGACACAGATACGCAGTATTTT
NA TRBJ2-7 TRBD1 TRBV6-2/TRBV6-3 CASRETGQGKYEQYF TGTGCCAGCAGAGAAACGGGACAGGGAAAGTACGAGCAGTACTTC
NA TRBJ2-1 NA TRBV20-1 CSAYADVQFF TGCAGTGCCTATGCTGATGTGCAGTTCTTC
NA TRBJ1-2 NA TRBV5-1 CASSLGSGSGYTF TGCGCCAGCAGCTTGGGGAGTGGATCTGGCTACACCTTC
many TRBJ1-5 TRBD1 TRBV12-3/TRBV12-4 CASSSGDSSNQPQHF TGTGCCAGCAGTTCGGGGGACAGCTCCAATCAGCCCCAGCATTTT
few TRBJ2-7 TRBD1 TRBV6-6 CASSTRTGGEQYF TGTGCCAGCAGTACCAGGACAGGGGGCGAGCAGTACTTC
NA TRBJ2-7 TRBD1 TRBV20-1 CSASGTASYEQYF TGCAGTGCTAGCGGGACAGCAAGTTACGAGCAGTACTTC
NA TRBJ2-6 NA TRBV27 CASSLYFPASGANVLTF TGTGCCAGCAGTTTATACTTCCCCGCCTCTGGGGCCAACGTCCTGACTTTC
NA TRBJ2-7 TRBD2 TRBV2 CASSRLAGGSYEQYF TGTGCCAGCAGCCGACTAGCGGGAGGTTCCTACGAGCAGTACTTC
few TRBJ2-7 TRBD1 TRBV6-5 CASSYLRTGDYEQYF TGTGCCAGCAGTTATCTCAGGACAGGGGACTACGAGCAGTACTTC
few TRBJ2-7 TRBD1 TRBV4-3 CASSQRQGGYEQYF TGCGCCAGCAGCCAAAGACAGGGTGGTTACGAGCAGTACTTC
few TRBJ2-7 NA TRBV29-1 CSAGGRGAISYEQYF TGCAGCGCCGGGGGCAGGGGGGCAATCTCCTACGAGCAGTACTTC
many TRBJ1-1 NA TRBV12-3/TRBV12-4 CASSLLGGTEAFF TGTGCCAGCAGCTTATTGGGAGGCACTGAAGCTTTCTTT
few TRBJ2-3 NA TRBV6-2/TRBV6-3 CASSYGGQFADTQYF TGTGCCAGCAGTTACGGCGGACAGTTCGCAGATACGCAGTATTTT
many TRBJ1-2 TRBD1 TRBV30 CAWSVGTGGGYTF TGTGCCTGGAGTGTTGGCACAGGGGGCGGCTACACCTTC
NA TRBJ2-1 NA TRBV10-3 CAISELRSSYNEQFF TGTGCCATCAGTGAGTTGAGGAGCTCCTACAATGAGCAGTTCTTC
NA TRBJ2-3 TRBD1 TRBV11-2 CASSFGQGVGDTQYF TGTGCCAGCAGCTTTGGACAGGGGGTGGGGGATACGCAGTATTTT
NA TRBJ2-1 NA TRBV5-5 CASSLVPSYNEQFF TGTGCCAGCAGCTTGGTTCCTTCCTACAATGAGCAGTTCTTC
NA TRBJ2-7 TRBD2 TRBV24-1 CATSASGREEQYF TGTGCCACCAGTGCCTCAGGGAGGGAAGAGCAGTACTTC
NA TRBJ1-1 NA TRBV5-4 CASSLDINTEAFF TGTGCCAGCAGCTTGGACATAAACACTGAAGCTTTCTTT
few TRBJ2-3 NA TRBV27 CASSSAIGTDTQYF TGTGCCAGCAGTTCAGCTATCGGGACAGATACGCAGTATTTT
NA TRBJ1-2 TRBD1 TRBV19 CASSSRQGASYGYTF TGTGCCAGTAGTTCTCGACAGGGGGCGTCGTATGGCTACACCTTC
NA TRBJ2-7 NA TRBV6-2/TRBV6-3 CASKVDTVRHEQYF TGTGCCAGCAAGGTCGACACTGTCCGGCACGAGCAGTACTTC
few TRBJ1-1 NA TRBV20-1 CSARGKQGKAEAFF TGCAGTGCTAGGGGTAAACAGGGAAAGGCTGAAGCTTTCTTT
few TRBJ1-1 TRBD1 TRBV9 CASSVEGRGDTEAFF TGTGCCAGCAGCGTAGAGGGCAGGGGGGACACTGAAGCTTTCTTT
many TRBJ2-3 TRBD2 TRBV10-3 CAISESTSGRNTDTQYF TGTGCCATCAGTGAGTCGACTAGCGGGAGAAACACAGATACGCAGTATTTT
NA TRBJ2-5 NA TRBV3-1 CASSSRTGETQYF TGTGCCAGCAGCTCTCGGACCGGAGAGACCCAGTACTTC
few TRBJ2-1 NA TRBV29-1 CSAYAVYNEQFF TGCAGCGCCTACGCAGTTTACAATGAGCAGTTCTTC
NA TRBJ2-7 TRBD2 TRBV9 CASSARPGLDGERYF TGTGCCAGCAGCGCGAGGCCGGGACTAGACGGCGAGCGGTACTTC
NA TRBJ1-2 NA TRBV20-1 CSASMSGYGYTF TGCAGTGCCTCAATGTCAGGCTATGGCTACACCTTC
NA TRBJ2-7 TRBD2 TRBV7-2 CASSLARTSEAYEQYF TGTGCCAGCAGCTTAGCGAGGACTAGCGAGGCCTACGAGCAGTACTTC
few TRBJ2-7 TRBD1 TRBV25-1 CASSEQGATYEQYF TGTGCCAGCAGTGAACAGGGGGCTACCTACGAGCAGTACTTC
NA TRBJ2-5 TRBD2 TRBV6-1 CASSDSRVAGIETQYF TGTGCCAGCAGTGATTCACGAGTAGCGGGAATTGAGACCCAGTACTTC
few TRBJ1-1 NA TRBV5-5 CASSLVYVNTEAFF TGTGCCAGCAGCTTGGTATATGTGAACACTGAAGCTTTCTTT
many TRBJ1-2 NA TRBV3-1 CASSQDSTGHMDGYTF TGTGCCAGCAGCCAAGATTCTACGGGACATATGGACGGCTACACCTTC
many TRBJ2-7 NA TRBV5-1 CASSSDNLLTYEQYF TGCGCCAGCAGTTCAGACAACCTACTTACCTACGAGCAGTACTTC